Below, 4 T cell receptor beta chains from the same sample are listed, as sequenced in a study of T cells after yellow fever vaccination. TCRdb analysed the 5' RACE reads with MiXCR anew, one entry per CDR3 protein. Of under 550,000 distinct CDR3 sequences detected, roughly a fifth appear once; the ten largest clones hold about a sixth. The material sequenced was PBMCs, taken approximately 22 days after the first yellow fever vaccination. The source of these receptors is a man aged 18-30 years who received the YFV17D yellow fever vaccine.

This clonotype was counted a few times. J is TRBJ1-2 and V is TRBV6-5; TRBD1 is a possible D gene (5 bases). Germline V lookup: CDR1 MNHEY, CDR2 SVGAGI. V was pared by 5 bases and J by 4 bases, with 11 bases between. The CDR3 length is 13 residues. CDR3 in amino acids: CASSNGGTYGYTF. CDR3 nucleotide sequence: TGTGCCAGCAGTAACGGGGGGACCTATGGCTACACCTTC.

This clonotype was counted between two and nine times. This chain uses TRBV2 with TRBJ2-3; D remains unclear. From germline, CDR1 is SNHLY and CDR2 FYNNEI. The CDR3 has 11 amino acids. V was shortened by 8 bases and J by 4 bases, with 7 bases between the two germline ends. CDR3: CASAAADTQYF. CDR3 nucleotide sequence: TGTGCCAGCGCCGCGGCAGATACGCAGTATTTT.

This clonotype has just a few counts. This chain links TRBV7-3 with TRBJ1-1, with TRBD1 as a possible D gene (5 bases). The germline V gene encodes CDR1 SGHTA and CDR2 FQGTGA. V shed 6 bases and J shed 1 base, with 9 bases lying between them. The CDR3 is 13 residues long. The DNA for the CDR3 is TGTGCCAGCAGTCAAACAGGGAACACTGAAGCTTTCTTT. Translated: CASSQTGNTEAFF.

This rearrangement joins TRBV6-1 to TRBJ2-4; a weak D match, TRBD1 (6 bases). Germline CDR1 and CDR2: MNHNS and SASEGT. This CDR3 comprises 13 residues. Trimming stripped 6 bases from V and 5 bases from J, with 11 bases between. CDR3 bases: TGTGCCAGCAGACCGGGACACCAAAACATTCAGTACTTC. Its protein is CASRPGHQNIQYF.